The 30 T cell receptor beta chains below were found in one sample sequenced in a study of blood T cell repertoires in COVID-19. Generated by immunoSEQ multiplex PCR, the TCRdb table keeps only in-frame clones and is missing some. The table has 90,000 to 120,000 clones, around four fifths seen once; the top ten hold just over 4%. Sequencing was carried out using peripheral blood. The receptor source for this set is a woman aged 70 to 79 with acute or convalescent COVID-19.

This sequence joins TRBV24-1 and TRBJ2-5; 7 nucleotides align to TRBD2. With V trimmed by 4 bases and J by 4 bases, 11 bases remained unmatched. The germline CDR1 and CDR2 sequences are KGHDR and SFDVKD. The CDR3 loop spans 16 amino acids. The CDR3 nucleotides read TGTGCCACCAGTGACACCAGCGGGGTGGGAGGAGAGACCCAGTACTTC. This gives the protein CATSDTSGVGGETQYF.

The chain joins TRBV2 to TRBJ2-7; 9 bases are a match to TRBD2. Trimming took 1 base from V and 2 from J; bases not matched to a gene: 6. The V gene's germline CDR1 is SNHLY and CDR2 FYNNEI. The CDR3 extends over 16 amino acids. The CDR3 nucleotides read TGTGCCAGCAGTGAAGACGGGCGGGAGGGCCCCTACGAGCAGTACTTC. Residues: CASSEDGREGPYEQYF.

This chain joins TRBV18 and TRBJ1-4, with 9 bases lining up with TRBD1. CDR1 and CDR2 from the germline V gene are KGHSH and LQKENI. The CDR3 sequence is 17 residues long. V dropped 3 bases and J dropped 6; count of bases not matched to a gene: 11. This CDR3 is CASSPSGTGNPDEKLFF. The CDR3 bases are TGTGCCAGCTCACCCTCCGGGACAGGGAATCCAGATGAAAAACTGTTTTTT.

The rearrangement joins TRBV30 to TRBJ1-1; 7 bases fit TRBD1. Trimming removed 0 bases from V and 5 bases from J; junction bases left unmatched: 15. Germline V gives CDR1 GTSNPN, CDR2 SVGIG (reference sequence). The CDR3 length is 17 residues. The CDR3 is CAWSVPLPRTGQTEAFF. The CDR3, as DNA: TGTGCCTGGAGTGTACCCCTACCCCGGACAGGTCAGACTGAAGCTTTCTTT.

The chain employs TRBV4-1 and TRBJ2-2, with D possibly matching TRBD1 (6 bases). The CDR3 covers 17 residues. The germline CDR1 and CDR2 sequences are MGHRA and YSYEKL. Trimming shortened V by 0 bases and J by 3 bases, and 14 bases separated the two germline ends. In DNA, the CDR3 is TGCGCCAGCAGCCAAGATAATTGGGCAGGGGACACCGGGGAGCTGTTTTTT. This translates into CASSQDNWAGDTGELFF.

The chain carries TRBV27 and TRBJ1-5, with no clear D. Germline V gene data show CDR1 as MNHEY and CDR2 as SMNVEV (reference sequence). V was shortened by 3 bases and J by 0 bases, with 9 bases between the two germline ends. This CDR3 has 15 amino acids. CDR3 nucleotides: TGTGCCAGCAGTTTTAGGCGGGATAGCAATCAGCCCCAGCATTTT. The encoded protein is CASSFRRDSNQPQHF.

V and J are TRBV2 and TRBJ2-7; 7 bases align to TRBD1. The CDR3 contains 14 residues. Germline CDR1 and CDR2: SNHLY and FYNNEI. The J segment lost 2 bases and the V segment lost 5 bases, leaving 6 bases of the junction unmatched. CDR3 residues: CASSLRTGPYEQYF. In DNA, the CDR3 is TGTGCCAGCAGTCTCCGGACAGGCCCCTACGAGCAGTACTTC.

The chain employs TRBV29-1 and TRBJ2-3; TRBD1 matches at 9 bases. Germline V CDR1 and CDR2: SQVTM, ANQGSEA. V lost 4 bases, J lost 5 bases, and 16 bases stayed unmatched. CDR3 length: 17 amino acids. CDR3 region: CSVGYLSIGTGRDTQYF. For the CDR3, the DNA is TGCAGCGTTGGCTACCTTTCAATAGGGACAGGGAGAGATACGCAGTATTTT.

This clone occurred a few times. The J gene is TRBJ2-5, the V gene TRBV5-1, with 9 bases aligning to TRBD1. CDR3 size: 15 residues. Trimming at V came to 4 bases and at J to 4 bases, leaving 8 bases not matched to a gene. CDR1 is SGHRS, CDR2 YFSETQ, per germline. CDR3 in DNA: TGCGCCAGCAGCCGCGGACAGGGGAGGGTAGAGACCCAGTACTTC. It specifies CASSRGQGRVETQYF. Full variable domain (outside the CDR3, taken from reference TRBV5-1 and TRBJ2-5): KAGVTQTPRYLIKTRGQQVTLSCSPISGHRSVSWYQQTPGQGLQFLFEYFSETQRNKGNFPGRFSGRQFSNSRSEMNVSTLELGDSALYLCASSRGQGRVETQYFGPGTRLLVL.

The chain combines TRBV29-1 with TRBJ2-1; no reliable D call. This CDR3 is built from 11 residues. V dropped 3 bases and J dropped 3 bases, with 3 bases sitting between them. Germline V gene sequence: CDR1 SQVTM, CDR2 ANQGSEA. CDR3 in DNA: TGCAGCGTTGACGGCTACAATGAGCAGTTCTTC. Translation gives CSVDGYNEQFF.

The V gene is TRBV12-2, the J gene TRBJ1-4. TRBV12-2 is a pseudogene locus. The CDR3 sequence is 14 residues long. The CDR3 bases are TGTGCAAGTCGCTTAGTCGCCGGGGGGGAAAAACTGTTTTTT. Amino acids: CASRLVAGGEKLFF.

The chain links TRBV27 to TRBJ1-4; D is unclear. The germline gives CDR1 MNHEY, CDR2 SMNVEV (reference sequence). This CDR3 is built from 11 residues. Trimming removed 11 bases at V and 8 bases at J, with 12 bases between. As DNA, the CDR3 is TGTGCCGGCCCGCCGGGAGAAAAACTGTTTTTT. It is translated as CAGPPGEKLFF.

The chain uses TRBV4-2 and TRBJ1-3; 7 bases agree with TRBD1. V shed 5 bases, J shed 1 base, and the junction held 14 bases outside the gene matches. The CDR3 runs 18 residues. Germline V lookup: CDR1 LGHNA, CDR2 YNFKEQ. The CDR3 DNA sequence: TGTGCCAGCAGCACCGAGGGGCCCGGGACAGCATCTGGAAACACCATATATTTT. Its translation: CASSTEGPGTASGNTIYF.

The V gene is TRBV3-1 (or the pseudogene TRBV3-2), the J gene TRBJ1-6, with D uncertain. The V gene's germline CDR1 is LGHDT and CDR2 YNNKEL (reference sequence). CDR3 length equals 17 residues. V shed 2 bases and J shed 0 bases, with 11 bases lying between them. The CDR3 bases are TGTGCCAGCAGCCAATCGCGGCGGTACTCCTATAATTCACCCCTCCACTTT. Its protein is CASSQSRRYSYNSPLHF.

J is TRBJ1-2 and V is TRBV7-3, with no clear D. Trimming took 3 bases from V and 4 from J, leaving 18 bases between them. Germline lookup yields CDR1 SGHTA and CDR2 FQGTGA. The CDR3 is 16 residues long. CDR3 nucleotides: TGTGCCAGCAGCTTGAGCCCGACTGATAATATCTATGGCTACACCTTC. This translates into CASSLSPTDNIYGYTF.

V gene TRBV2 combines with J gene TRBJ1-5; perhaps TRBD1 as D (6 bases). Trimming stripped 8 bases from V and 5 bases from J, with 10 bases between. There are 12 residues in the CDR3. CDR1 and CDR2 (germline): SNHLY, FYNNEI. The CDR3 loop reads CASSGADQPQHF. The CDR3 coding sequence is TGTGCCAGCTCAGGGGCGGATCAGCCCCAGCATTTT.

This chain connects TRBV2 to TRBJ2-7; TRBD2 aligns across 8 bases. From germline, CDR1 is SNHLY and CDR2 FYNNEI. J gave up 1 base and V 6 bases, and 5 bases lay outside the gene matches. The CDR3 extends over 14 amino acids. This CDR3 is CASRLAGLSYEQYF. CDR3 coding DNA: TGTGCCAGCAGGTTAGCGGGGCTGTCCTACGAGCAGTACTTC.

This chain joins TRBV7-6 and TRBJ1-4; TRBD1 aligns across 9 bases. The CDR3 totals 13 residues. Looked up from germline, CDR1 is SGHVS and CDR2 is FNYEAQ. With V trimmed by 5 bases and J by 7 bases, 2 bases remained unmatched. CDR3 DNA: TGTGCCAGCAGCCGGGACAGGGTTGAAAAACTGTTTTTT. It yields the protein CASSRDRVEKLFF.

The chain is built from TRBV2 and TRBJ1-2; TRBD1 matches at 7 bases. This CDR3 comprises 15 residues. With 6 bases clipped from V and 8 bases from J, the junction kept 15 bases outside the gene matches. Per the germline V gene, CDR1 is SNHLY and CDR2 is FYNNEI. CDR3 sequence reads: CASSKTRDSFEGYTF. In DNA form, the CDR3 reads TGTGCCAGCAGCAAGACCCGGGACAGTTTTGAGGGCTACACCTTC.

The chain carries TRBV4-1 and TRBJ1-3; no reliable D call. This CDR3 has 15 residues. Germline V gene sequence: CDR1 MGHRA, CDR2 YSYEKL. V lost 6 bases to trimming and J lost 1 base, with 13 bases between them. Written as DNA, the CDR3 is TGCGCCAGCAGTCCCGTGGGGAGGTCTGGAAACACCATATATTTT. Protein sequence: CASSPVGRSGNTIYF.

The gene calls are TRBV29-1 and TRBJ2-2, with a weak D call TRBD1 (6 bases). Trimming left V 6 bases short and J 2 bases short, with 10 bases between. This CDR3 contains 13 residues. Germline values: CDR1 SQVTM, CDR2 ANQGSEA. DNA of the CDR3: TGCAGCGTCGGGACAATCAACACCGGGGAGCTGTTTTTT. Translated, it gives CSVGTINTGELFF.

The CDR3 region has the DNA TGTGCCAGCAGTTCCCAGGGGGTTCCGAATCAGCCCCAGCATTTT. This codes for CASSSQGVPNQPQHF. J is TRBJ1-5 and V is TRBV27; TRBD1 matches at 7 bases. Germline CDR1 reads MNHEY; CDR2 reads SMNVEV (reference sequence). The length of the CDR3 is 15 residues. V shed 4 bases, J shed 4 bases, and the junction held 7 bases outside the gene matches.

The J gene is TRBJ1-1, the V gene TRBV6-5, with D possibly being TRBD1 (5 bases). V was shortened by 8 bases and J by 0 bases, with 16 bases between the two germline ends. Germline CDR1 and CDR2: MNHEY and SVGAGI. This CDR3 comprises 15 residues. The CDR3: CASSAAGNMNTEAFF. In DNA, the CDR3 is TGTGCCAGCTCCGCGGCAGGGAACATGAACACTGAAGCTTTCTTT.

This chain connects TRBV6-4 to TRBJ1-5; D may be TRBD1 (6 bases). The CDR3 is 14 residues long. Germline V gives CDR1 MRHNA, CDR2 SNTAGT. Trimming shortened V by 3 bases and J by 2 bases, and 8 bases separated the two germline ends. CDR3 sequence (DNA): TGTGCCAGCAGTGAACAGGGAGGCAATCAGCCCCAGCATTTT. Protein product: CASSEQGGNQPQHF.

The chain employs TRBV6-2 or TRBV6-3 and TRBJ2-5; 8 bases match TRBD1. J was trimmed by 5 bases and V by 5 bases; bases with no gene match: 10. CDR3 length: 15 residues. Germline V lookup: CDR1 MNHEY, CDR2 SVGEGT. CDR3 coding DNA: TGTGCCAGCAGTACTATGGACAGGGTCAGGGAGACCCAGTACTTC. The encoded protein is CASSTMDRVRETQYF.

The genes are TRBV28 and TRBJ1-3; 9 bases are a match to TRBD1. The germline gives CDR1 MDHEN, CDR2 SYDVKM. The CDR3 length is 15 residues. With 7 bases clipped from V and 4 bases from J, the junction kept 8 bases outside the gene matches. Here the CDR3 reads CASNAQGASGNTIYF. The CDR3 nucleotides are TGTGCCAGCAACGCACAGGGGGCGTCCGGAAACACCATATATTTT.

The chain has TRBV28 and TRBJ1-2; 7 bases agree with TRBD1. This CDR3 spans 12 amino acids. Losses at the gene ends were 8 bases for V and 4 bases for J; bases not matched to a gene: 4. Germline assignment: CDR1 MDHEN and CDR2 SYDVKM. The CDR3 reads CASRRGSYGYTF. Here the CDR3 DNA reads TGTGCCAGCCGCAGGGGGTCCTATGGCTACACCTTC.

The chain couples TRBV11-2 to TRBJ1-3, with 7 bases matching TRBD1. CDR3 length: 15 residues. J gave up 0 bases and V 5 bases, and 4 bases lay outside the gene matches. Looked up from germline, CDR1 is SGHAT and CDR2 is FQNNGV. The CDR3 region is CASSHYRGSGNTIYF. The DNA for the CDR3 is TGTGCCAGCAGCCACTACAGGGGCTCTGGAAACACCATATATTTT.

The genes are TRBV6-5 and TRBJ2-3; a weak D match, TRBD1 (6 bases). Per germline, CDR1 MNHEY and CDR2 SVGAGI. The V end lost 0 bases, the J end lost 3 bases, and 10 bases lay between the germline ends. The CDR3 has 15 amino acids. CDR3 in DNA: TGTGCCAGCAGTTACTCGGGGGCCACAACAGATACGCAGTATTTT. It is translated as CASSYSGATTDTQYF.

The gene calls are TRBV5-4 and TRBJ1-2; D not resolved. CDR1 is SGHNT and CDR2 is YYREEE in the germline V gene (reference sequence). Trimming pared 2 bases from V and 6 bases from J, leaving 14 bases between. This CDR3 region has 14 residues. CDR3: CASSLGAFRDGYTF. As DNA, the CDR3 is TGTGCCAGCAGCTTAGGAGCATTCCGGGATGGCTACACCTTC.